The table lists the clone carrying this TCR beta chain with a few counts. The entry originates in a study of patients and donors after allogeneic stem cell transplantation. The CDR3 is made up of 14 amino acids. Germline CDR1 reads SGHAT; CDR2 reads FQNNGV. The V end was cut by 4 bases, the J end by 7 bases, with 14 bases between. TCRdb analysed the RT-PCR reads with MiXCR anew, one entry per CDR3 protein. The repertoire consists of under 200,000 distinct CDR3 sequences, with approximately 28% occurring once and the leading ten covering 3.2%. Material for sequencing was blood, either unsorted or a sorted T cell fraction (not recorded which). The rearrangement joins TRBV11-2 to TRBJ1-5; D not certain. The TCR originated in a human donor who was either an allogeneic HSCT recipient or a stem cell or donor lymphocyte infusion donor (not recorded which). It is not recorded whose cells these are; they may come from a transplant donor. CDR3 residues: CASSSLQGYQPQHF. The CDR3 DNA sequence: TGTGCCAGCAGCTCCCTGCAAGGTTACCAGCCCCAGCATTTT. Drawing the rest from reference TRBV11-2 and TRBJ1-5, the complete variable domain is EAGVAQSPRYKIIEKRQSVAFWCNPISGHATLYWYQQILGQGPKLLIQFQNNGVVDDSQLPKDRFSAERLKGVDSTLKIQPAKLEDSAVYLCASSSLQGYQPQHFGDGTRLSIL.